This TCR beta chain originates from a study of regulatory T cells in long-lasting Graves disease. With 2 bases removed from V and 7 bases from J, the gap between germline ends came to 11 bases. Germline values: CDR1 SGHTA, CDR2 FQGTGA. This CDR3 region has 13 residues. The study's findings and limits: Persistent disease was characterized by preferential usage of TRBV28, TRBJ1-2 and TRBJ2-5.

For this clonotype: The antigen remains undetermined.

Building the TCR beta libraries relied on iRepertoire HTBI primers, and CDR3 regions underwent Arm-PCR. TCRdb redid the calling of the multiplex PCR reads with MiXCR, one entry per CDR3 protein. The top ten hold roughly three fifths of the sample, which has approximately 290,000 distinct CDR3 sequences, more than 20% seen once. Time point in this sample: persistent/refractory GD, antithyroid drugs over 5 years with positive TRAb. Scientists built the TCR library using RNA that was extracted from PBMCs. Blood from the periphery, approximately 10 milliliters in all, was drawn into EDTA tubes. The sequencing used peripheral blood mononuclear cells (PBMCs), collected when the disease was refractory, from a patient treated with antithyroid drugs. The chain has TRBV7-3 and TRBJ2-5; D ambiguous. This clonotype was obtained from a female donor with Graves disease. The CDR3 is CASSLQWGLTQYF. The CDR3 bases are TGTGCCAGCAGCTTACAGTGGGGTTTGACCCAGTACTTC.